This T cell receptor beta chain was found in a study of breast tumors, draining lymph nodes, adjacent tissues (TCRdb year 2016). For the wider study: TCR beta repertoires were compared across tumor, adjacent nontumor tissue and axillary lymph nodes obtained from breast cancer patients. In human breast cancer, the study set out to evaluate how tumor, surrounding tissue and draining lymph node repertoires relate to one another and whether T cells may move between these sites.

Findings and caveats that apply to the study as a whole: The data were judged consistent with most tumor T cells deriving from the lymph node and then expanding within tumor tissue. Tumor and nontumor tissue repertoires were significantly more similar in luminal-like than in basal-like breast cancer. T-cell repertoire diversity in tumors was found to be lower than in lymph nodes but higher than in nontumor tissue, and preferential V and J gene usage was observed. The conclusion that tumor T cells originate in lymph nodes was presented as consistent with a hypothesis rather than as directly demonstrated.

This clonotype was counted at least ten times. Its specific antigen is unknown. Qualities for individual bases were not recorded, and no much larger clone is one base off. Sequencer: Illumina HiSeq 2000. TCR beta chain libraries were generated through multiplex PCR amplification. High-throughput sequencing was used to analyze the amplified TCR beta chain products. TCRdb's own reprocessing of the public reads used fastp at Q25 and MiXCR and kept productive beta chains. Each entry is one CDR3 protein sequence, shown with its most common DNA and genes. This sample gives about 120,000 distinct CDR3 sequences in total; around 20% of them show up just once. Less than 4% of the sample rests with the top ten. The axillary draining lymph nodes of breast cancer patients were the source of the lymph node samples. The CDR3 runs 16 residues from the cysteine to the phenylalanine. Of all the DNA, just the CDR3 is kept, 48 bases in frame from base 1. V lost 0 bases and J lost 5 bases, and the count of bases not matched to a germline gene is 5. Looking up the germline V gene yields CDR1 SGHDT and CDR2 YYEEEE.

The sequenced sample consisted of axillary lymph node tissue. Recombination joined TRBV5-6 with TRBJ1-6; a stretch of 7 junction bases matches TRBD1. This TCR was sampled from a female donor with breast cancer. Some clones in this sample may be carry-over from other donors' samples. The nucleotides read TGTGCCAGCAGCTTGGGTCCGACAGGGAATAATTCACCCCTCCACTTT. Its translation reads: CASSLGPTGNNSPLHF.